What follows describes a single T cell receptor (beta chain). The antigen is not known. The CDR3 loop spans 15 amino acids. V was trimmed by 4 bases and J by 6 bases, leaving 16 bases between them. Looked up from germline, CDR1 is SGHTA and CDR2 is FQGTGA. The time point was: week 3, after first cycle of checkpoint inhibitor. Samples come from before therapy and from week 3 after the first blockade cycle. No patient had earlier systemic cancer treatment, concurrent immunosuppressants, or another active cancer. The sample comes from a study of blood T cell dynamics during melanoma immunotherapy. Study results and limitations: Whether repertoire-driving clones were melanoma-specific could not be determined.

Assay: immunoSEQ multiplex PCR; the TCRdb copy retains only in-frame clones and omits some. This repertoire shows over 8,000 clones, approximately 91% found once; its top ten account for over 3.5%. The sample was blood, taken from a patient treated with checkpoint blockade. The TCR sequence derives from a human donor with melanoma. The chain joins TRBV7-3 to TRBJ2-1, with D hard to call. The CDR3 here is CASSSTPDWANEQFF. CDR3 DNA sequence: TGTGCCAGCAGCTCCACCCCCGACTGGGCCAATGAGCAGTTCTTC.